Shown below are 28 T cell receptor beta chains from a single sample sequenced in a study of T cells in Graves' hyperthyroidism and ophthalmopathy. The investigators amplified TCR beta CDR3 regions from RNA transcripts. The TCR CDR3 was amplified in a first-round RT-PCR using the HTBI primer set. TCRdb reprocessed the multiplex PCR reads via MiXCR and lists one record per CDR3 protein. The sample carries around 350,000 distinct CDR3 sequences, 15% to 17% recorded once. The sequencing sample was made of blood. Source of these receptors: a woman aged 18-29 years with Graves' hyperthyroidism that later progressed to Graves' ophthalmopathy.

CDR3 residues: CASSPPGLAGTYEQYF. The CDR3 DNA is TGTGCCAGCTCACCACCTGGACTAGCGGGGACCTACGAGCAGTACTTC. This chain joins TRBV18 and TRBJ2-7; 12 bases agree with TRBD2. The trim removed 0 bases at V and 2 bases at J, leaving 2 bases unmatched. This CDR3 contains 16 residues. The germline V gene has CDR1 KGHSH and CDR2 LQKENI.

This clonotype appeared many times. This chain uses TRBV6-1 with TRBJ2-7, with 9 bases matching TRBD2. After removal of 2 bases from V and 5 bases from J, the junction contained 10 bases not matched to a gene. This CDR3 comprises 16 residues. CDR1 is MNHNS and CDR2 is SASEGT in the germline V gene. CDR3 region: CASSESLFGTSNEQYF. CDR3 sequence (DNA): TGTGCCAGCAGTGAATCGTTGTTCGGGACTAGCAACGAGCAGTACTTC.

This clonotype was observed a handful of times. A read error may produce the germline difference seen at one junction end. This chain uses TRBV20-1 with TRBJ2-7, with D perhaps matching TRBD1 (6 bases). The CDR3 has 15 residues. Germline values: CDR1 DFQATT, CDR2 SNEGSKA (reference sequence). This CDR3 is CSAGDTQGITYEQYF. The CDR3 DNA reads TGCAGTGCTGGAGATACCCAGGGGATTACCTACGAGCAGTACTTC.

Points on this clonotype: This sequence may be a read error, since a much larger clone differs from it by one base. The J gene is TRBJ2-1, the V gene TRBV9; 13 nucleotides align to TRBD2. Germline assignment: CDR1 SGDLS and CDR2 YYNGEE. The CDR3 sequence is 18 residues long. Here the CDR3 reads CAGSVFGTSGNSYNEQFF. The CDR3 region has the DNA TGTGCCGGCAGCGTATTCGGGACTAGCGGGAACTCCTACAATGAGCAGTTCTTC.

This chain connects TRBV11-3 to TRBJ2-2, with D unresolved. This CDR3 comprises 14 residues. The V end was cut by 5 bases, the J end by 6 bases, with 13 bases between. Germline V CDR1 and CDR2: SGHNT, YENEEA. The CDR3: CASSPTVFSGELFF. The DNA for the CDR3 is TGTGCCAGCAGCCCCACTGTATTCTCCGGGGAGCTGTTTTTT.

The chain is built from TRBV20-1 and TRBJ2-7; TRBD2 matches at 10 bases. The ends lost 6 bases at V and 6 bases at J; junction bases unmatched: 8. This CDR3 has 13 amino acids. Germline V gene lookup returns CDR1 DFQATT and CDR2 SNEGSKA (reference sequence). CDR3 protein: CSAALAGRFEQYF. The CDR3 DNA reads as TGCAGTGCCGCACTAGCGGGACGATTCGAGCAGTACTTC.

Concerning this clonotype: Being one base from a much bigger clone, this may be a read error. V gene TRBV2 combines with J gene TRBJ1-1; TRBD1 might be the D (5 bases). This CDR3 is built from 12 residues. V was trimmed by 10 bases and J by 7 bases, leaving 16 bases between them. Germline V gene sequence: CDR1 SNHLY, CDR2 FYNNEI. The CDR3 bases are TGTGCCATCGAACGGGGGGACGGTGAAGCTTTCTTT. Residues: CAIERGDGEAFF.

In DNA form, the CDR3 reads TGTGCCAGCAGCTTGTTTGCGGGGGTTGAAGCTTTCTTT. Residues: CASSLFAGVEAFF. The chain combines TRBV7-9 with TRBJ1-1, with D possibly being TRBD1 (5 bases). The CDR3 sequence is 13 residues long. V lost 3 bases, J lost 7 bases, and 12 bases lay in between. Germline assignment: CDR1 SEHNR and CDR2 FQNEAQ (reference sequence).

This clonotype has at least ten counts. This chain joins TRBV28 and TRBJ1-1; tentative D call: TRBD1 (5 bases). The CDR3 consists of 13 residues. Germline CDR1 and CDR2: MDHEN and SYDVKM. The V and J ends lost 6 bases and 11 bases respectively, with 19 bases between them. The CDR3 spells CASSATGQVVAFF. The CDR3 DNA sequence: TGTGCCAGCAGCGCAACAGGCCAGGTTGTCGCTTTCTTT.

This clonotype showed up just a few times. The CDR3 DNA reads TGTGCCAGCAGAGTAGCGGGATATACAGATACGCAGTATTTT. The encoded protein is CASRVAGYTDTQYF. V and J are TRBV25-1 and TRBJ2-3, with 8 bases lining up with TRBD2. Per the germline V gene, CDR1 is MGHDK and CDR2 is SYGVNS. CDR3 length: 14 amino acids. V shed 6 bases, J shed 3 bases, and the junction held 5 bases outside the gene matches.

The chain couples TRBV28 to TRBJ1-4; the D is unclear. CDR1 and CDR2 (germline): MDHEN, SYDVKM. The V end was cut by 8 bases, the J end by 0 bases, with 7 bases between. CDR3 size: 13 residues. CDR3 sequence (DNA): TGTGCCAGCTTCCCCTCAACTAATGAAAAACTGTTTTTT. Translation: CASFPSTNEKLFF.

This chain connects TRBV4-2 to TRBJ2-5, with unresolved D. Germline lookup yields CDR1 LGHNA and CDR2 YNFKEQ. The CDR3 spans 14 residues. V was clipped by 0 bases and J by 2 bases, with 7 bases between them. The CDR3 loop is CASSQEPPQETQYF. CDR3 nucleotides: TGTGCCAGCAGCCAAGAGCCCCCACAAGAGACCCAGTACTTC.

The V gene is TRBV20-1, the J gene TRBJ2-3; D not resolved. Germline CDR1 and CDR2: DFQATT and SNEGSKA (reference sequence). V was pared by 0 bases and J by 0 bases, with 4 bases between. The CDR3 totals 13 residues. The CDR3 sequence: CSARDLSTDTQYF. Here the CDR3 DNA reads TGCAGTGCTAGAGATCTTAGCACAGATACGCAGTATTTT.

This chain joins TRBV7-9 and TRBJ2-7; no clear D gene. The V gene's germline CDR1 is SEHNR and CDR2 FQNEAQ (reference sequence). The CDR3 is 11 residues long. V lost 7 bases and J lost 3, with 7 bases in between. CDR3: CASTENYEQYF. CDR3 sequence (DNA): TGTGCCAGCACAGAGAACTACGAGCAGTACTTC. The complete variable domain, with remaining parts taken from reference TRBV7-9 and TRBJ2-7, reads DTGVSQNPRHKITKRGQNVTFRCDPISEHNRLYWYRQTLGQGPEFLTYFQNEAQLEKSRLLSDRFSAERPKGSFSTLEIQRTEQGDSAMYLCASTENYEQYFGPGTRLTVT.

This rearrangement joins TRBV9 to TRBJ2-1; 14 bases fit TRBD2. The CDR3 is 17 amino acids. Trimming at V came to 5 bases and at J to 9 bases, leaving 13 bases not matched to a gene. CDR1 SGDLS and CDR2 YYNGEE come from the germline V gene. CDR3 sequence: CASRPAGLAGGSGEQFF. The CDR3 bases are TGTGCCAGCAGGCCCGCTGGACTAGCGGGAGGCTCCGGTGAGCAGTTCTTC.

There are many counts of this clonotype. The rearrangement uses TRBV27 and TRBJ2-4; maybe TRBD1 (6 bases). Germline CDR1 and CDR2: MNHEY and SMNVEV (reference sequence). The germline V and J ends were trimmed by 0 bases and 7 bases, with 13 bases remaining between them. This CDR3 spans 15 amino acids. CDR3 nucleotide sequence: TGTGCCAGCAGTTTATCGGCAGGGGTAGGCAACATTCAGTACTTC. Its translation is CASSLSAGVGNIQYF.

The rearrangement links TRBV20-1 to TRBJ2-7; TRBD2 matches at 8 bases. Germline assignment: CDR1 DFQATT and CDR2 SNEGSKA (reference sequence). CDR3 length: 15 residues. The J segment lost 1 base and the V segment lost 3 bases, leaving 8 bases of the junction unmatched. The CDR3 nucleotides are TGCAGTGCTAGTAATGTAGCGGGACCTTCCTACGAGCAGTACTTC. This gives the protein CSASNVAGPSYEQYF.

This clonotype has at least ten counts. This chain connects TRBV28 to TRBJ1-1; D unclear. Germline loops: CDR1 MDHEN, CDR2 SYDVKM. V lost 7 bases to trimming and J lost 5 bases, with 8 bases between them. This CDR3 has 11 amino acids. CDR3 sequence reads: CASTLGTEAFF. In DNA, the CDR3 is TGTGCCAGCACGTTGGGGACTGAAGCTTTCTTT.

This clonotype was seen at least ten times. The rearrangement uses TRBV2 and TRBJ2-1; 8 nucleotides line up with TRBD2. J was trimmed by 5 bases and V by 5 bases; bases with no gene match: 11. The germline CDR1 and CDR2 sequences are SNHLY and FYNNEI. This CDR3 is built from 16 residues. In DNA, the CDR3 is TGTGCCAGCAGTCTATTCCGGGGGGGCGCAAACAATGAGCAGTTCTTC. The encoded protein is CASSLFRGGANNEQFF. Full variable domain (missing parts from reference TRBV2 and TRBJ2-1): EPEVTQTPSHQVTQMGQEVILRCVPISNHLYFYWYRQILGQKVEFLVSFYNNEISEKSEIFDDQFSVERPDGSNFTLKIRSTKLEDSAMYFCASSLFRGGANNEQFFGPGTRLTVL.

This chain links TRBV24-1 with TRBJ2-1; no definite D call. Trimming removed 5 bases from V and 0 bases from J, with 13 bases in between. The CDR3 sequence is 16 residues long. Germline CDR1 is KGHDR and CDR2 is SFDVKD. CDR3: CATSGVWKSSYNEQFF. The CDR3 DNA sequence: TGTGCCACCAGTGGCGTCTGGAAAAGCTCCTACAATGAGCAGTTCTTC.

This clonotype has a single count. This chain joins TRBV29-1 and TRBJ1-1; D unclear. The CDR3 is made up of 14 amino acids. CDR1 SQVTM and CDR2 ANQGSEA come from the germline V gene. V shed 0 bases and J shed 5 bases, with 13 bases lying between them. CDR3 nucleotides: TGCAGCGTTGAAGAGTCGTGGGTAAGGACTGAAGCTTTCTTT. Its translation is CSVEESWVRTEAFF.

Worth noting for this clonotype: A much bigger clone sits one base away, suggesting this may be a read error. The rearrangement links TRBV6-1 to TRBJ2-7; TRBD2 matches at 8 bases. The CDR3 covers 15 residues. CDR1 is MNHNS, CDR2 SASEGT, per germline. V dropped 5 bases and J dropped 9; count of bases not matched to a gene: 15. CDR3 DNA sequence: TGTGCCAGCAGTAGGCCGGGGACTAGGGGAGACGGGCAGTACTTC. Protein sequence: CASSRPGTRGDGQYF.

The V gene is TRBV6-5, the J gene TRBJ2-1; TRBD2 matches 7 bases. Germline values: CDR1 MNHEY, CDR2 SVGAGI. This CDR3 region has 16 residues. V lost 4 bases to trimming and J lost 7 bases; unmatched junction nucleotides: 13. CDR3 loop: CASSFGTIPSGNEQFF. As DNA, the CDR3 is TGTGCCAGCAGTTTCGGGACTATCCCGTCAGGGAATGAGCAGTTCTTC.

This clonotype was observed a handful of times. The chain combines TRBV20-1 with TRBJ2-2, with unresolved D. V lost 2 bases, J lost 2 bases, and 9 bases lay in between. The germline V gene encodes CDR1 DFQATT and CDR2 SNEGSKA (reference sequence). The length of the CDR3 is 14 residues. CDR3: CSARHSFNTGELFF. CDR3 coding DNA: TGCAGTGCTAGACACAGCTTTAACACCGGGGAGCTGTTTTTT.

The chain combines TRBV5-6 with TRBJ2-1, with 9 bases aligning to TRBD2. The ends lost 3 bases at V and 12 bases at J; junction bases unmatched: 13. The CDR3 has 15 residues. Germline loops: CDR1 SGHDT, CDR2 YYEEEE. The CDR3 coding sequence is TGTGCCAGCAGCTATAGCGGGAGACACAATGGGGGGCAGTTCTTC. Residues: CASSYSGRHNGGQFF.

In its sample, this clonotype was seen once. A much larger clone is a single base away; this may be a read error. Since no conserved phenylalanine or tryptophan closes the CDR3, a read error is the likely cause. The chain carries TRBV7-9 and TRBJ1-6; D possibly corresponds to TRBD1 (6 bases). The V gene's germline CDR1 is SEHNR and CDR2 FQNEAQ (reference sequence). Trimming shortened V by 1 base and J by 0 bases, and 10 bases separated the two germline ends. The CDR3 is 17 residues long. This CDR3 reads CASSLVADSSYNSPLHL. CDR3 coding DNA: TGTGCCAGCAGCTTAGTGGCGGACAGCTCCTATAATTCACCCCTCCACCTT.

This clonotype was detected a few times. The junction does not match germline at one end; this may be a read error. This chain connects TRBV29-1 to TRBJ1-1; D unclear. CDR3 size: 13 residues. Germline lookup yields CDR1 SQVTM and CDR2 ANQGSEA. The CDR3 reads CSVQQLLNSEAFF. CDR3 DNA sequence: TGCAGCGTCCAACAACTATTGAACTCTGAAGCTTTCTTT.

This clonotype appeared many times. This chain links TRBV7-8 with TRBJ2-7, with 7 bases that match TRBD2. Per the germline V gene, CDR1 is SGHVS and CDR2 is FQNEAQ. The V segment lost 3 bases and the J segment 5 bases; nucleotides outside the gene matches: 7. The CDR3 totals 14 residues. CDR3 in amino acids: CASSFRTSGHEQYF. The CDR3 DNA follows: TGTGCCAGCAGCTTCCGGACTAGTGGCCACGAGCAGTACTTC.